Listed below are T cell receptor beta chains from one sample, sequenced in a study of cytomegalovirus exposure and HLA in healthy donors. Generated by immunoSEQ multiplex PCR, the TCRdb table keeps only in-frame clones and is missing some. The data hold 150,000 to 200,000 clones, with roughly 74% observed a single time. What was sequenced was PBMCs. Receptor source: a woman in her 30s in good health and CMV-seropositive. Each CDR3 is given with its conserved first and last residue. The D gene is left open where the match is weak. A clone size is listed for some rows: how often the clone was seen (once, few, many), or a class if it is expanded.

DNA	CDR3	V	J	size	D
TGTGCCAGCTCACAGGGATCGCAGGGCTGGGACACTGAAGCTTTCTTT	CASSQGSQGWDTEAFF	TRBV18	TRBJ1-1	NA	NA
TGTGCCAGCAGTTACCCTGGGGGGGGCGGCGGGGAGCTGTTTTTT	CASSYPGGGGGELFF	TRBV6-6	TRBJ2-2	NA	NA
TGCGCCAGCAGCTTGCCTGGACTAGCGGGAAATGAGCAGTTCTTC	CASSLPGLAGNEQFF	TRBV5-1	TRBJ2-1	once	TRBD2
TGTGCCAGCAGCGCCTCGACAGGTTTCTCTTCACCCCTCCACTTT	CASSASTGFSSPLHF	TRBV7-3	TRBJ1-6	once	NA
TGTGCCAGCAGTTTATCCCGGCTAGCGGGCTCCTACAATGAGCAGTTCTTC	CASSLSRLAGSYNEQFF	TRBV28	TRBJ2-1	NA	TRBD2
TGTGCTAGTGGAGGAGGGGACAGTGACTATGGCTACACCTTC	CASGGGDSDYGYTF	TRBV12-5	TRBJ1-2	NA	TRBD1
TGTGCCAGCAGTCCCGCGGGCTGGTCTAGTGGGTTTGGAGAGCAGTACTTC	CASSPAGWSSGFGEQYF	TRBV28	TRBJ2-7	NA	NA
TGCGCCAGCAGCCAAGAGGACGGGGGGGACTACGAGCAGTACTTC	CASSQEDGGDYEQYF	TRBV4-1	TRBJ2-7	few	TRBD2
TGTGCCAGCAGCCCAATCGGGGACAGTAGGGACAATGAGCAGTTCTTC	CASSPIGDSRDNEQFF	TRBV7-9	TRBJ2-1	few	TRBD1
TGCAGCGTTCGACAGGGTAACGGTCAGCCCCAGCATTTT	CSVRQGNGQPQHF	TRBV29-1	TRBJ1-5	NA	TRBD1
TGTGCCAGTAGTACAGGGGGAAGAATGAACACTGAAGCTTTCTTT	CASSTGGRMNTEAFF	TRBV19	TRBJ1-1	NA	TRBD1
TGTGCCAGCAGCTTAGGCCAGGGGGCCCATGGCTACACCTTC	CASSLGQGAHGYTF	TRBV7-9	TRBJ1-2	few	TRBD1
TGCGCCAGCAGCCAAGATCCAGCGGGGGGGCCCCATGAGCAGTTCTTC	CASSQDPAGGPHEQFF	TRBV4-3	TRBJ2-1	NA	TRBD2
TGTGCCAGCAGCCAAGAACAGGCTGCTAGTTACAATGAGCAGTTCTTC	CASSQEQAASYNEQFF	TRBV4-2	TRBJ2-1	NA	NA
TGTGCCAGCAGCTTGCCCCAAGCGGGAGTACTTAATGAGCAGTTCTTC	CASSLPQAGVLNEQFF	TRBV7-9	TRBJ2-1	NA	TRBD2
TGCGCCAGCAGCTCGGGACAGTTGAACACTGAAGCTTTCTTT	CASSSGQLNTEAFF	TRBV5-1	TRBJ1-1	once	TRBD1
TGTGCCAGCAGCCAACGACAGGGTGACTTGACTAATGAAAAACTGTTTTTT	CASSQRQGDLTNEKLFF	TRBV25-1	TRBJ1-4	NA	TRBD1
TGTGCCAGTAGTATACCGACTCCCCCGGGACTGAAGTTCGTCCCCTACGAGCAGTACTTC	CASSIPTPPGLKFVPYEQYF	TRBV19	TRBJ2-7	NA	NA
TGTGCCAGCAGCGCACCCTCGGGACAGGTTGGTTCACCCCTCCACTTT	CASSAPSGQVGSPLHF	TRBV5-6	TRBJ1-6	NA	TRBD1
TGCGCCAGCAGCTTGGTCACCGGGACTAGCGGTTACAATGAGCAGTTCTTC	CASSLVTGTSGYNEQFF	TRBV5-1	TRBJ2-1	NA	TRBD2
TGTGCCAGCAGGAGCTCCTTCTCCTACAATGAGCAGTTCTTC	CASRSSFSYNEQFF	TRBV6-5	TRBJ2-1	NA	NA
TGCGCCAGCAGCCAAACAGGGGTTACTTTCTATGGCTACACCTTC	CASSQTGVTFYGYTF	TRBV4-3	TRBJ1-2	once	TRBD1
TGTGCCAGCAGCGTAGGAGCGGAAAAACTGTTTTTT	CASSVGAEKLFF	TRBV9	TRBJ1-4	NA	NA
TGTGCCAGCAGCGCCGGGGGAGCTAGTGGCTACACCTTC	CASSAGGASGYTF	TRBV7-9	TRBJ1-2	few	NA
TGTGCCAGCAGTGTCGACGGGAGCTCTGGAAACACCATATATTTT	CASSVDGSSGNTIYF	TRBV6-5	TRBJ1-3	few	NA
TGTGCCAGCAAAGGGGAGGCGTCCTACAATGAGCAGTTCTTC	CASKGEASYNEQFF	TRBV7-9	TRBJ2-1	NA	NA
TGTGCCAACAAAATGGGGAGACAATCCTACAATGAGCAGTTCTTC	CANKMGRQSYNEQFF	TRBV2	TRBJ2-1	few	NA
TGTGCCAGCAGCCCCCCGGGTAATCAGCCCCAGCATTTT	CASSPPGNQPQHF	TRBV7-9	TRBJ1-5	NA	NA
TGTGCCAGCAGTCAGATGGTGCGGTACGAGCAGTACTTC	CASSQMVRYEQYF	TRBV27	TRBJ2-7	NA	NA
TGTGCCAGCAGCGCCGGAGTCGCTGGCAATGAGCAGTTCTTC	CASSAGVAGNEQFF	TRBV9	TRBJ2-1	NA	NA
TGTGCCAGCAGCTTAGGGAGGGTTCAGCCCCAGCATTTT	CASSLGRVQPQHF	TRBV11-2	TRBJ1-5	NA	NA
TGCGCCAGCAGCCCTGGACAGGTCGGCACAGATACGCAGTATTTT	CASSPGQVGTDTQYF	TRBV5-1	TRBJ2-3	NA	TRBD1
TGTGCCATCAGCAACTTCAGACAGAGGATCTACGAGCAGTACTTC	CAISNFRQRIYEQYF	TRBV10-3	TRBJ2-7	NA	NA
TGTGCCAGCAGTACCGGGGTGGGGCTAGCGGGAGGGCAGCAGTACTTC	CASSTGVGLAGGQQYF	TRBV6-6	TRBJ2-7	NA	TRBD2
TGTGCCAGCTCACCAAGGGACAGGGGCGAGCAGTACTTC	CASSPRDRGEQYF	TRBV18	TRBJ2-7	NA	TRBD1
TGTGCCAGCAGTATGGGACTAGCGAGTAATCAGTTCTTC	CASSMGLASNQFF	TRBV25-1	TRBJ2-1	NA	TRBD2
TGTGCCAGCAGCCAAGAGGCTAGCGGGAAGGTCTATGAGCAGTTCTTC	CASSQEASGKVYEQFF	TRBV4-2	TRBJ2-1	few	TRBD2
TGTGCCAGCAGTGAAAACGGCAGGAGCACAGATACGCAGTATTTT	CASSENGRSTDTQYF	TRBV6-1	TRBJ2-3	NA	NA
TGTGCCAGCAGAGCGTCGGGGACAGGGGACCGATACGAGCAGTACTTC	CASRASGTGDRYEQYF	TRBV6-6	TRBJ2-7	NA	TRBD1
TGTGCCAGCAGCCCTCTAGCGGGGGGGAACACCGGGGAGCTGTTTTTT	CASSPLAGGNTGELFF	TRBV9	TRBJ2-2	NA	TRBD2
TGTGCCAGTTGCAGGGTAAATGAAAAACTGTTTTTT	CASCRVNEKLFF	TRBV6-6	TRBJ1-4	NA	NA
TGCGCCAGCAGCTTGGTGGGCGGGGGGGCCATACCAGATACGCAGTATTTT	CASSLVGGGAIPDTQYF	TRBV5-1	TRBJ2-3	NA	TRBD2
TGTGCCAGCAGCTTAGCGGATATAGCGGCTACAGATACGCAGTATTTT	CASSLADIAATDTQYF	TRBV7-6	TRBJ2-3	NA	NA
TGTGCCAGCAGGGACAGCTCCTACAATGAGCAGTTCTTC	CASRDSSYNEQFF	TRBV2	TRBJ2-1	NA	NA
TGTGCCAGCAGCTTTCGTTCGAGTAGCGGGGAAGAGACCCAGTACTTC	CASSFRSSSGEETQYF	TRBV5-4	TRBJ2-5	once	TRBD2
TGTGCCAGCTCACAACTACCCGGGTCTAGTAACTATGGCTACACCTTC	CASSQLPGSSNYGYTF	TRBV18	TRBJ1-2	NA	NA
TGTGCCACCAGCAGAGATAAGGGTAGCGGGAGGATCAAAGAGACCCAGTACTTC	CATSRDKGSGRIKETQYF	TRBV15	TRBJ2-5	NA	TRBD2
TGTGCCAGTAGTATTGGGAGCCAGCCCCAGCATTTT	CASSIGSQPQHF	TRBV19	TRBJ1-5	NA	NA
TGTGCCAGTAGTACCTCGGGGGGTTCCTACAATGAGCAGTTCTTC	CASSTSGGSYNEQFF	TRBV19	TRBJ2-1	NA	TRBD2
TGTGCCAGCTCACCGGCGGCGGGACAGGGTGAAGCTTTCTTT	CASSPAAGQGEAFF	TRBV18	TRBJ1-1	NA	TRBD1
TGTGCCAGCAGGGAACTAGCGGGGGTCGGGGAGCTGTTTTTT	CASRELAGVGELFF	TRBV9	TRBJ2-2	NA	TRBD2
TGTGCCACCAGCTTATACGGGGCCTACAATGAGCAGTTCTTC	CATSLYGAYNEQFF	TRBV15	TRBJ2-1	NA	NA